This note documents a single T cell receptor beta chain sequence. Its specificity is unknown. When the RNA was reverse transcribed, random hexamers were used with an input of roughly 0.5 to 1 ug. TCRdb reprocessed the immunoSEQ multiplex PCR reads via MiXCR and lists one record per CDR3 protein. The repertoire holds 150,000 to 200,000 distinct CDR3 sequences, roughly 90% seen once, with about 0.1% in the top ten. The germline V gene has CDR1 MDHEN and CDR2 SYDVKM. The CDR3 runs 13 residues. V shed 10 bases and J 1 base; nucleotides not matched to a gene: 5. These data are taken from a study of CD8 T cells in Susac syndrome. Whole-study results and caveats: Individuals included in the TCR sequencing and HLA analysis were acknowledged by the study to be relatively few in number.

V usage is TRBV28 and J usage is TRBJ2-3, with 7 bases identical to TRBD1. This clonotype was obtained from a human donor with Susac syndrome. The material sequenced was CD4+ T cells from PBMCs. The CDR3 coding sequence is TGTGCCACCGAAACAGGGGGCACAGATACGCAGTATTTT. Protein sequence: CATETGGTDTQYF.